Detailed here is one T cell receptor beta chain. These data belong to a study of OX40 agonist ivuxolimab in advanced cancers. Germline V gene sequence: CDR1 SQVTM, CDR2 ANQGSEA. CDR3 length equals 14 residues. V was shortened by 5 bases and J by 0 bases, with 12 bases between the two germline ends. Only in-frame clones appear in the TCRdb table, and some are missing; sequencing was by immunoSEQ multiplex PCR. In the table there are some 59,000 clones, roughly 90% of which are singletons. Sequenced here: CD4+ or CD8+ T cells sorted from blood, sampled in a trial of the OX40 agonist ivuxolimab. The source of this sequence is an adult with an advanced solid tumor such as melanoma, head and neck, liver or kidney cancer. The V call is TRBV29-1, the J call TRBJ2-3, with D perhaps TRBD1 (6 bases). The CDR3 protein is CSVRRTDSTDTQYF. The CDR3 bases are TGCAGCGTTCGCCGGACAGACAGCACAGATACGCAGTATTTT.